This T cell receptor beta chain was found in a study of blood T cell repertoires in COVID-19. Study-level information: The United States, Italy and Spain were the sources of the acute and convalescent COVID-19 samples. Nucleic acid was either cDNA or gDNA, and it came from T cells, B-cell-depleted T cells, or PBMCs.

In the study's own analysis: Reference gene primers were amplified, and this amplification served to estimate nucleated cell counts. Sequenced by immunoSEQ multiplex PCR; TCRdb stores in-frame clones only, minus some. The D gene and trimming were derived from the DNA, and the V and J assignments and clone size from that table. The table lists some 400,000 clones, more than 65% of them singletons. Trimming shortened V by 1 base and J by 6 bases, and 9 bases separated the two germline ends. CDR1 is LNHNV and CDR2 is YYDKDF in the germline V gene (reference sequence). The CDR3 consists of 14 residues. The sample taken for sequencing was peripheral blood. The chain employs TRBV15 and TRBJ1-4; the D gene is possibly TRBD1 (5 bases). The receptor was isolated from a human donor with acute or convalescent COVID-19. The donor label of this sample is uncertain. The CDR3: CATSRAGTYEKLFF. CDR3 sequence (DNA): TGTGCCACCAGCAGAGCCGGGACTTATGAAAAACTGTTTTTT.